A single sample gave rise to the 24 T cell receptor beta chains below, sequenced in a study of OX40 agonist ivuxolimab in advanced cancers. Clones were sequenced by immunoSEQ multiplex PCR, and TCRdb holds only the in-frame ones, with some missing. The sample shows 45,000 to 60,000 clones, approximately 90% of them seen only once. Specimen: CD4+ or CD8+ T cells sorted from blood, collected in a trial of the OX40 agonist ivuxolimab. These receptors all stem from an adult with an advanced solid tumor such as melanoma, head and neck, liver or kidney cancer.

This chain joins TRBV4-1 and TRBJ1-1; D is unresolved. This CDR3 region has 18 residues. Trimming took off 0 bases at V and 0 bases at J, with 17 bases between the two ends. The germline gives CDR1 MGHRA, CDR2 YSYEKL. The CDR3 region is CASSQDRTWSVMNTEAFF. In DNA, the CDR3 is TGCGCCAGCAGCCAAGATCGAACATGGTCCGTCATGAACACTGAAGCTTTCTTT.

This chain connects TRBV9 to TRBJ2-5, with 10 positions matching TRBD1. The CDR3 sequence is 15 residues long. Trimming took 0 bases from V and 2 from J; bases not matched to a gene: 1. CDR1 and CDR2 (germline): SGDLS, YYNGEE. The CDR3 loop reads CASSVEGQGQETQYF. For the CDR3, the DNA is TGTGCCAGCAGCGTAGAGGGACAGGGGCAAGAGACCCAGTACTTC.

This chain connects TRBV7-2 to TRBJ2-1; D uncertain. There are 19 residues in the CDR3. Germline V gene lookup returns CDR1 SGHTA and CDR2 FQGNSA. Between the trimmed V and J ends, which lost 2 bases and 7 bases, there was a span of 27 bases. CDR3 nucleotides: TGTGCCAGCAGCTTACTAGACCCATCGACCCTCGTTCGTAAAAATGAGCAGTTCTTC. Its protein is CASSLLDPSTLVRKNEQFF.

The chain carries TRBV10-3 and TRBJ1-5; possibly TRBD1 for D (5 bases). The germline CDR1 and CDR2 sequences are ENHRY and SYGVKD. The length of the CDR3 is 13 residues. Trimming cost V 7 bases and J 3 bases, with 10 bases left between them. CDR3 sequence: CAIKADNNQPQHF. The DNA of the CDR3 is TGTGCCATCAAGGCGGACAACAATCAGCCCCAGCATTTT.

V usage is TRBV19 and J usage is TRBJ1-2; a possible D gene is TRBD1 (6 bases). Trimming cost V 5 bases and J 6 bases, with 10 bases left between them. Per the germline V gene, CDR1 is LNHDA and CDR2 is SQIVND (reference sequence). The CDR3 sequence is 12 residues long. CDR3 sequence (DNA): TGTGCCAGTAGTGTGGGGGCCCATGGCTACACCTTC. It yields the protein CASSVGAHGYTF.

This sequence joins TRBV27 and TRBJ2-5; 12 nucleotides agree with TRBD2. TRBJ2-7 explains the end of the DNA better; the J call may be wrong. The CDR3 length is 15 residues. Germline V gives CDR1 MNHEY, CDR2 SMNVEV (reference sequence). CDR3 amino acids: CASSPTSGGTYEQYF. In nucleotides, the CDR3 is TGTGCCAGCAGTCCGACTAGCGGGGGAACCTACGAGCAGTACTTC.

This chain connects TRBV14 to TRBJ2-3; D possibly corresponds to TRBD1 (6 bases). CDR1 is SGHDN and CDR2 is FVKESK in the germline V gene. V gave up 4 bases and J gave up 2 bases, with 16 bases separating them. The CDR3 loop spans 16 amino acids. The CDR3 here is CASSLVVGQTTDTQYF. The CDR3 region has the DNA TGTGCCAGCAGCCTAGTCGTAGGACAGACCACAGATACGCAGTATTTT. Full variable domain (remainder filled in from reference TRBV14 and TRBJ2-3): EAGVTQFPSHSVIEKGQTVTLRCDPISGHDNLYWYRRVMGKEIKFLLHFVKESKQDESGMPNNRFLAERTGGTYSTLKVQPAELEDSGVYFCASSLVVGQTTDTQYFGPGTRLTVL.

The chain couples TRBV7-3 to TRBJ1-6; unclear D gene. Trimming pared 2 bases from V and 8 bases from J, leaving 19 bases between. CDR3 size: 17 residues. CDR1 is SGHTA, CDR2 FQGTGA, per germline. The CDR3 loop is CASSLGRRAGAYSPLHF. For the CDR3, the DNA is TGTGCCAGCAGCTTAGGCAGGCGGGCCGGCGCATATTCACCCCTCCACTTT.

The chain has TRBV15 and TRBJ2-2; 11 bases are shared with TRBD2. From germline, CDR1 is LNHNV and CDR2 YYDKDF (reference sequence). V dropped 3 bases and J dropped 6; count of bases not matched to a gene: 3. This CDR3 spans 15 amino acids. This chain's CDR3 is CATSRSLAGAGELFF. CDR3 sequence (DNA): TGTGCCACCAGCAGGTCACTAGCGGGAGCCGGGGAGCTGTTTTTT.

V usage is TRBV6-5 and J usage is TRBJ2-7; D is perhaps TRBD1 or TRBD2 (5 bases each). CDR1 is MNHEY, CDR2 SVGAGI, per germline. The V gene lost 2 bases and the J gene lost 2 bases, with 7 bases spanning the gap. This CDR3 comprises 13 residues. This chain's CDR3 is CASSYGDPYEQYF. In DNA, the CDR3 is TGTGCCAGCAGTTACGGGGACCCCTACGAGCAGTACTTC.

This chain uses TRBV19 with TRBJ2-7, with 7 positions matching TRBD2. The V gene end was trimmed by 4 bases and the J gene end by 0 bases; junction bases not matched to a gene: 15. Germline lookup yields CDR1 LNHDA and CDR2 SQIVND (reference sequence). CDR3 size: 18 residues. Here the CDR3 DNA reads TGTGCCAGTAGTAGCCCGGCCCCCCCGGGACTACACTCCTACGAGCAGTACTTC. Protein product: CASSSPAPPGLHSYEQYF.

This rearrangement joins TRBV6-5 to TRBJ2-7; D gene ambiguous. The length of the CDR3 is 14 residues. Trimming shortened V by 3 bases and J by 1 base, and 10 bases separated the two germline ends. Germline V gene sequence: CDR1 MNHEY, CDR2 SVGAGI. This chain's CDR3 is CASSYGRQSYEQYF. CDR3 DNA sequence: TGTGCCAGCAGTTATGGACGGCAGTCCTACGAGCAGTACTTC.

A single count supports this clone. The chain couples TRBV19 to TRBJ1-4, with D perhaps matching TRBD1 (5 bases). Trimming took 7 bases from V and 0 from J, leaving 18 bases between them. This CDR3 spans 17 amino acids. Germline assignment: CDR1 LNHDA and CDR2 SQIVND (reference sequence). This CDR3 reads CASTVGHYVATNEKLFF. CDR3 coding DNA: TGTGCCAGTACCGTTGGACACTATGTAGCAACTAATGAAAAACTGTTTTTT.

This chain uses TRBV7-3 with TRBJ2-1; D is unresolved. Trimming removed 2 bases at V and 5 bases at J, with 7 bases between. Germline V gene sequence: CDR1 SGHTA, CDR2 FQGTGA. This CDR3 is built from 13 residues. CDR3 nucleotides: TGTGCCAGCAGCTTAGTAGGTAACAATGAGCAGTTCTTC. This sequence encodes CASSLVGNNEQFF.

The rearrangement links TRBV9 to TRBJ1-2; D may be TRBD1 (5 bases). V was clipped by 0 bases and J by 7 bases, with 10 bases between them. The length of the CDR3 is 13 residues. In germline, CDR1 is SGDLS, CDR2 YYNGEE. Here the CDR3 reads CASSVVSGVGYTF. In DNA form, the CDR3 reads TGTGCCAGCAGCGTAGTGTCGGGGGTTGGCTACACCTTC.

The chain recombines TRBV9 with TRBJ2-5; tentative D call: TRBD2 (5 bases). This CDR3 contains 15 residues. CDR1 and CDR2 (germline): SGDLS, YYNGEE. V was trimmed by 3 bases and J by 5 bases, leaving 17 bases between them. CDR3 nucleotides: TGTGCCAGCAGCGGTGAGGGCCTACCCGCCGAGACCCAGTACTTC. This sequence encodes CASSGEGLPAETQYF.

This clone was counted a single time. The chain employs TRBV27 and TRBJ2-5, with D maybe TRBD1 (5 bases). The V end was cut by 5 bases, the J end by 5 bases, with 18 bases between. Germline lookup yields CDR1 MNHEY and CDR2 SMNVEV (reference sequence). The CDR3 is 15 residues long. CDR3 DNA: TGTGCCAGCAGTCCTCGGACGGGTTCAGGGGAGACCCAGTACTTC. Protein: CASSPRTGSGETQYF.

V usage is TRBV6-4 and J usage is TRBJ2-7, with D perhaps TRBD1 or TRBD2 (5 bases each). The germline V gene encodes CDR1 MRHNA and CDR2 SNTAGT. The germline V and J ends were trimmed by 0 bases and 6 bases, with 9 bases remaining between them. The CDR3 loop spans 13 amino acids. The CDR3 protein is CASSDSWGSEQYF. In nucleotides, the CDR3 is TGTGCCAGCAGTGACTCATGGGGGTCCGAGCAGTACTTC.

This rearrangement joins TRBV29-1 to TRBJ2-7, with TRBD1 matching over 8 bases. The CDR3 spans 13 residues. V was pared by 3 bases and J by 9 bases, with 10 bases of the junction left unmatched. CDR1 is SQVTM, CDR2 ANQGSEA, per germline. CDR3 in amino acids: CSVESQGAMGQYF. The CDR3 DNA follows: TGCAGCGTTGAGTCTCAGGGGGCTATGGGGCAGTACTTC.

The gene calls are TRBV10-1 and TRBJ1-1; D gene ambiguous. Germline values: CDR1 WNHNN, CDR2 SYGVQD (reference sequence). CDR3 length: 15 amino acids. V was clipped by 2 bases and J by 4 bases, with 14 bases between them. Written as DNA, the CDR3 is TGCGCCAGCAGTGAGCCCGACGGGTGTAGCACTGAAGCTTTCTTT. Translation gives CASSEPDGCSTEAFF.

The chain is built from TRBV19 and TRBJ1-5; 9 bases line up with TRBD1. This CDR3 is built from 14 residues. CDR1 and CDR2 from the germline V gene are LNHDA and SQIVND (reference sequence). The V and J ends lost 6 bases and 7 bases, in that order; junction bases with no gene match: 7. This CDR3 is CASSLTGGLQPQHF. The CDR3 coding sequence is TGTGCCAGTAGCCTCACAGGGGGCTTACAGCCCCAGCATTTT.

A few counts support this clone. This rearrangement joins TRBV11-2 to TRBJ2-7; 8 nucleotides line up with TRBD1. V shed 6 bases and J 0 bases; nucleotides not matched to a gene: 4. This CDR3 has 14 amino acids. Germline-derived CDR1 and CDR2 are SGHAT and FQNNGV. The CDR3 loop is CASSIGTGSYEQYF. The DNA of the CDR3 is TGTGCCAGCAGTATAGGGACAGGCTCCTACGAGCAGTACTTC.

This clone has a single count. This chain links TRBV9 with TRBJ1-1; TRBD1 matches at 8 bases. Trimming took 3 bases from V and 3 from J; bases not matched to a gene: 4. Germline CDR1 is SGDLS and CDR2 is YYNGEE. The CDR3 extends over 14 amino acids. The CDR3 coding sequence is TGTGCCAGCAGCGCTACAGGGGGTTACACTGAAGCTTTCTTT. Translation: CASSATGGYTEAFF. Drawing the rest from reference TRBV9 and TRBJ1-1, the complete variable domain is DSGVTQTPKHLITATGQRVTLRCSPRSGDLSVYWYQQSLDQGLQFLIQYYNGEERAKGNILERFSAQQFPDLHSELNLSSLELGDSALYFCASSATGGYTEAFFGQGTRLTVV.

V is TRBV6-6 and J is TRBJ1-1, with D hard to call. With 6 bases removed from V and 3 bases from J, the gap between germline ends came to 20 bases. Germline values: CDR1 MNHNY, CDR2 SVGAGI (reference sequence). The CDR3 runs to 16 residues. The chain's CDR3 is CASRNGFHQRDTEAFF. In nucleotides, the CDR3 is TGTGCCAGCAGGAACGGTTTCCACCAGAGGGACACTGAAGCTTTCTTT.